This T cell receptor (beta chain) originates from a study of T cells after yellow fever vaccination. Study-level information: When fractions had low cell numbers, they were prepared with SMART-Seq v4 Ultra Low Input.

V dropped 0 bases and J dropped 1 base, with 4 bases sitting between them. CDR3 length: 13 amino acids. Germline V gene sequence: CDR1 SGHRS, CDR2 YFSETQ. 5'RACE template switching added a universal primer site and UMIs to TCR cDNA. Via MiXCR, TCRdb re-called the 5' RACE reads, giving one row per CDR3 protein. The sample holds approximately 580,000 distinct CDR3 sequences; around 17% are singletons and the top ten take around 15%. This clonotype was found many times. Its specificity is not known. Study conclusions and caveats: Some clonotypes were seen in both the CD4 and the CD8 compartments. These made up a small share and likely arose from convergent recombination. Post-booster samples contained most primary-vaccination clones (about 95% CD4, about 87% CD8).

The clonotype originates from a man between 18 and 29 years old who received the YFV17D yellow fever vaccine. The chain employs TRBV5-1 and TRBJ1-1; D unclear. The sequencing used PBMCs, collected about 5 days after the first yellow fever vaccination. The CDR3 loop reads CASSLDPNTEAFF. The CDR3 coding sequence is TGCGCCAGCAGCTTGGACCCGAACACTGAAGCTTTCTTT.